This passage covers 3 T cell receptor beta chains from one sample sequenced in a study of identical twins. TCRdb re-derived calls from the 5' RACE reads in MiXCR, one entry per CDR3 protein. The sample holds 1,800,000 or so distinct CDR3 sequences, 32% seen once. Sequencing used cord blood. These receptors all come from a newborn girl in good health.

Only a few counts were recorded for this clonotype. The chain couples TRBV25-1 to TRBJ2-1; 10 nucleotides align to TRBD2. The CDR3 extends over 15 amino acids. CDR1 is MGHDK and CDR2 is SYGVNS in the germline V gene. V was clipped by 5 bases and J by 9 bases; unmatched bases: 10. The CDR3 region has the DNA TGTGCCAGCAGTCCGCCTAGCGGGAGAAAGGCTGAGCAGTTCTTC. Its protein is CASSPPSGRKAEQFF.

The rearrangement uses TRBV6-5 and TRBJ1-5; D uncertain. In germline, CDR1 is MNHEY, CDR2 SVGAGI. The V and J ends lost 4 bases and 0 bases respectively, with 10 bases between them. The CDR3 sequence is 15 residues long. This CDR3 reads CASSFGYYSNQPQHF. As DNA, the CDR3 is TGTGCCAGCAGTTTCGGGTATTATAGCAATCAGCCCCAGCATTTT.

V is TRBV7-6 and J is TRBJ2-3, with TRBD2 matching over 15 bases. The CDR3 is 20 residues long. Germline-derived CDR1 and CDR2 are SGHVS and FNYEAQ. Losses at the gene ends were 5 bases for V and 0 bases for J; bases not matched to a gene: 12. The CDR3 nucleotides are TGTGCCAGCAGCGCCTACCCGGGACTAGCGGGGGGAACTAGCACAGATACGCAGTATTTT. Encoded protein: CASSAYPGLAGGTSTDTQYF.